The 4 T cell receptor beta chains below all came from one sample that was sequenced in a study of healthy donors' naive CD4 and CD8 T cells. Starting from 500 ng of total RNA, TCR libraries were made with linear amplification. TCRdb reprocessed the reads via MiXCR and lists one record per CDR3 protein. This sample has about 180,000 distinct CDR3 sequences; around 80% occur once, and the top ten carry about 2.4%. Sequenced material: naive CD4+ and CD8+ T cells sorted from blood, pooled from several donors. The receptors originated from a pool of human donors in good health; the sample pools cells from several healthy donors.

In its sample, this clonotype was seen once. The CDR3 loop reads CATSRDWGATNEKLFF. CDR3 DNA sequence: TGTGCCACCAGCAGAGATTGGGGGGCAACTAATGAAAAACTGTTTTTT. The chain employs TRBV15 and TRBJ1-4, with a tentative D call TRBD1 (5 bases). This CDR3 is built from 16 residues. Per the germline V gene, CDR1 is LNHNV and CDR2 is YYDKDF (reference sequence). Trimming stripped 0 bases from V and 0 bases from J, with 8 bases between.

The DNA of the CDR3 is TGTGCCAGCAGTTACTTAACCGGGACTGGAACCTACGAGCAGTACTTC. Translated: CASSYLTGTGTYEQYF. V is TRBV6-5 and J is TRBJ2-7, with a possible D match to TRBD2 (6 bases). The CDR3 totals 16 residues. Looked up from germline, CDR1 is MNHEY and CDR2 is SVGAGI. Trimming cost V 1 base and J 2 bases, with 15 bases left between them.

This chain joins TRBV6-6 and TRBJ2-3; D is possibly TRBD2 (5 bases). The CDR3 extends over 17 amino acids. Germline lookup yields CDR1 MNHNY and CDR2 SVGAGI (reference sequence). Deletions cut 4 bases from V and 0 bases from J, with 17 bases between. In nucleotides, the CDR3 is TGTGCCAGCAGTTCTCCCTCGGGAACCCCCAGCACAGATACGCAGTATTTT. Translated, it gives CASSSPSGTPSTDTQYF.

The V and J genes are TRBV6-5 and TRBJ1-1; D gene unclear. The V end lost 4 bases, the J end lost 1 base, and 10 bases lay between the germline ends. The CDR3 is made up of 14 amino acids. Germline CDR1 is MNHEY and CDR2 is SVGAGI. In nucleotides, the CDR3 is TGTGCCAGCAGTTTGCCAGGCCAGAACACTGAAGCTTTCTTT. It codes for CASSLPGQNTEAFF.